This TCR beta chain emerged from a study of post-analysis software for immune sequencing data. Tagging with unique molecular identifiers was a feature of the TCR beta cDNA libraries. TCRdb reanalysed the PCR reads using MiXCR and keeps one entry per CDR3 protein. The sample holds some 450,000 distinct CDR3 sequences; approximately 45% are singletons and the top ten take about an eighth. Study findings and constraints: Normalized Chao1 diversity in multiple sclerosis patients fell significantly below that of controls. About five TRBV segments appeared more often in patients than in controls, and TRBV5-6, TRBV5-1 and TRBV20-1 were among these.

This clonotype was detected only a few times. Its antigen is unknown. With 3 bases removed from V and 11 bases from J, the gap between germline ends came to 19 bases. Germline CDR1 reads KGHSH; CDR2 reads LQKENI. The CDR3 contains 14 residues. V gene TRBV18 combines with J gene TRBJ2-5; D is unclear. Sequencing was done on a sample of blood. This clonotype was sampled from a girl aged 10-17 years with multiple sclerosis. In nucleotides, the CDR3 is TGTGCCAGCTCACCGTTCCCCGCCCAACGAGAGCAGTACTTC. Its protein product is CASSPFPAQREQYF. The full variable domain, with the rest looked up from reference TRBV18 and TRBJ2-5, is NAGVMQNPRHLVRRRGQEARLRCSPMKGHSHVYWYRQLPEEGLKFMVYLQKENIIDESGMPKERFSAEFPKEGPSILRIQQVVRGDSAAYFCASSPFPAQREQYFGPGTRLLVL.